The 11 T cell receptor beta chains reported below all come from one sample, sequenced in a study of beta chain features in type 1 diabetes. As every portion of the isolated RNA was reverse transcribed, the sequencing read expressed TCRB transcripts. Data came from immunoSEQ multiplex PCR; TCRdb stores just in-frame clones and leaves some out. Here the sample spans more than 300,000 clones, roughly 16% being singletons. The specimen was naive CD4+ T cells from blood. All receptors come from a woman aged 18-29 years in good health.

This clone was counted between two and nine times. This chain links TRBV15 with TRBJ2-7, with a weak D call TRBD1 (6 bases). Germline CDR1 reads LNHNV; CDR2 reads YYDKDF (reference sequence). V was shortened by 0 bases and J by 4 bases, with 13 bases between the two germline ends. The CDR3 has 15 amino acids. This CDR3 reads CATSRDRDRSYEQYF. The CDR3 DNA is TGTGCCACCAGCAGAGATCGAGACAGGTCGTACGAGCAGTACTTC. Variable domain in full (rest from reference TRBV15 and TRBJ2-7): DAMVIQNPRYQVTQFGKPVTLSCSQTLNHNVMYWYQQKSSQAPKLLFHYYDKDFNNEADTPDNFQSRRPNTSFCFLDIRSPGLGDTAMYLCATSRDRDRSYEQYFGPGTRLTVT.

The V call is TRBV5-1, the J call TRBJ2-4; TRBD2 agrees at 8 bases. Unmatched junction bases numbered 10, after V lost 3 bases and J lost 5 bases. This CDR3 is built from 16 residues. Germline loops: CDR1 SGHRS, CDR2 YFSETQ. The CDR3 loop is CASSSSFTSGQNIQYF. The CDR3 DNA reads as TGCGCCAGCAGCTCCTCCTTTACTAGCGGACAAAACATTCAGTACTTC. The entire variable domain, with the rest obtained from reference TRBV5-1 and TRBJ2-4, is as follows: KAGVTQTPRYLIKTRGQQVTLSCSPISGHRSVSWYQQTPGQGLQFLFEYFSETQRNKGNFPGRFSGRQFSNSRSEMNVSTLELGDSALYLCASSSSFTSGQNIQYFGAGTRLSVL.

This chain uses TRBV28 with TRBJ1-1; D uncertain. The V and J ends lost 5 bases and 1 base respectively, with 17 bases between them. Germline loops: CDR1 MDHEN, CDR2 SYDVKM. This CDR3 spans 16 amino acids. CDR3 sequence reads: CASSPSRGEGNTEAFF. CDR3 nucleotides: TGTGCCAGCAGTCCCTCGCGCGGGGAGGGGAACACTGAAGCTTTCTTT.

V is TRBV18 and J is TRBJ1-2; perhaps TRBD1 as D (5 bases). The CDR3 loop spans 15 amino acids. Trimming stripped 3 bases from V and 6 bases from J, with 17 bases between. From germline, CDR1 is KGHSH and CDR2 LQKENI. The CDR3 region has the DNA TGTGCCAGCTCACCGACCGCCGACAGCGCTCATGGCTACACCTTC. Its protein is CASSPTADSAHGYTF.

The chain uses TRBV14 and TRBJ1-4, with 8 bases fitting TRBD1. V was pared by 0 bases and J by 8 bases, with 11 bases of the junction left unmatched. Germline-derived CDR1 and CDR2 are SGHDN and FVKESK. The CDR3 has 17 residues. CDR3 sequence (DNA): TGTGCCAGCAGCCAAGATCCAGGGGGCGTGTCTCGCGAAAAACTGTTTTTT. Translated: CASSQDPGGVSREKLFF.

This clone has just a few counts. The chain employs TRBV29-1 and TRBJ1-5; no reliable D call. The CDR3 covers 10 residues. With 7 bases removed from V and 11 bases from J, the gap between germline ends came to 12 bases. Germline V gene data show CDR1 as SQVTM and CDR2 as ANQGSEA. The CDR3 protein is CSGPLLSQHF. CDR3 nucleotides: TGCAGCGGTCCTCTTTTGTCCCAGCATTTT.

The chain uses TRBV30 and TRBJ1-5, with D uncertain. Germline V gives CDR1 GTSNPN, CDR2 SVGIG (reference sequence). V was trimmed by 2 bases and J by 0 bases, leaving 11 bases between them. This CDR3 spans 15 amino acids. The CDR3 protein is CAWSQRSYSNQPQHF. CDR3 nucleotides: TGTGCCTGGAGTCAACGGAGTTATAGCAATCAGCCCCAGCATTTT.

The gene calls are TRBV9 and TRBJ2-5; D perhaps matches TRBD2 (5 bases). Germline V gene data show CDR1 as SGDLS and CDR2 as YYNGEE. V gave up 0 bases and J gave up 11 bases, with 11 bases separating them. The CDR3 runs 12 residues. The CDR3 nucleotides are TGTGCCAGCAGCGTAGTGGACGGGAATCAGTACTTC. The encoded protein is CASSVVDGNQYF.

The sample holds a few counts of this clone. Written as DNA, the CDR3 is TGTGCCTGGGGTTTACAGGGAAGGAGGACTGAAGCTTTCTTT. It encodes CAWGLQGRRTEAFF. The rearrangement joins TRBV30 to TRBJ1-1, with D perhaps TRBD1 (6 bases). The V end was cut by 5 bases, the J end by 5 bases, with 18 bases between. The CDR3 loop spans 14 amino acids. Germline-derived CDR1 and CDR2 are GTSNPN and SVGIG (reference sequence).

This clone turned up a few times. Relative to the germline gene, one junction end is altered; a read error may explain this. The rearrangement links TRBV10-3 to TRBJ2-5, with 7 bases lining up with TRBD2. The CDR3 has 15 residues. Germline V gene sequence: CDR1 ENHRY, CDR2 SYGVKD. CDR3 nucleotides: TGTGCCACCAGTACCCGGGCTAGCGGACAAGAGACCCAGTACTTC. Amino acid sequence: CATSTRASGQETQYF.

This rearrangement joins TRBV5-1 to TRBJ1-4, with a possible D match to TRBD1 (5 bases). V was clipped by 0 bases and J by 12 bases, with 12 bases between them. This CDR3 contains 13 residues. Germline V lookup: CDR1 SGHRS, CDR2 YFSETQ. As DNA, the CDR3 is TGCGCCAGCAGCTTGGGTGTGACAGAAGAACTGTTTTTT. This codes for CASSLGVTEELFF.